This TCR beta chain appears in the sequencing data of a study of T cell repertoires in cytomegalovirus infection. Across the study: Newly reported HLA-C-restricted and thoroughly characterized HLA-B-restricted CMV epitopes were employed. Both CMV infection and a matching HLA type were indicated by public TCR beta signatures. Study findings and constraints: HLA-C-restricted, CMV-specific TCR beta clonotypes were dominant ex vivo. Summed frequency of public TCR beta families distinguished CMV carriers with the relevant HLA.

From the reads, TCRdb called clonotypes with MiXCR, one entry per CDR3 protein. The sample has some 800,000 distinct CDR3 sequences; about 29% are singletons. This clonotype showed up just a few times. The antigen is undetermined. Germline values: CDR1 LGHNT, CDR2 FRNRAP. The CDR3 contains 17 residues. The V end lost 4 bases, the J end lost 2 bases, and 17 bases lay between the germline ends. This sequence was found in a human donor in good health (CMV status not recorded). Some clones in this sample may be carry-over from other donors' samples. This material consisted of cultured CD8+ T cells from PBMCs, taken from culture after CMV antigen stimulation. The chain recombines TRBV12-5 with TRBJ2-2, with D perhaps TRBD1 (6 bases). The CDR3, as DNA: TGTGCTAGTGGTTCCGACAGGTTTGCGGTCAACACCGGGGAGCTGTTTTTT. Translation gives CASGSDRFAVNTGELFF. Full variable domain (remainder filled in from reference TRBV12-5 and TRBJ2-2): DARVTQTPRHKVTEMGQEVTMRCQPILGHNTVFWYRQTMMQGLELLAYFRNRAPLDDSGMPKDRFSAEMPDATLATLKIQPSEPRDSAVYFCASGSDRFAVNTGELFFGEGSRLTVL.